This TCR beta chain was recovered during a study of OX40 agonist ivuxolimab in advanced cancers. Study summary: Males comprised around 78% of the group, whose mean age was approximately 61 years (range roughly 23 to 90). Study-wide findings and caveats: Researchers report that CD8+ T cells had, on average, more expanded clones than CD4+.

Germline V lookup: CDR1 LNHDA, CDR2 SQIVND (reference sequence). This CDR3 comprises 13 residues. Trimming left V 1 base short and J 6 bases short, with 9 bases between. Using immunoSEQ multiplex PCR, the repertoire was profiled, and TCRdb retains in-frame clones only, with some absent. The table records under 25,000 clones, 83% of them present only once. Turning to this clone: Its antigen remains unknown.

V is TRBV19 and J is TRBJ1-2, with D maybe TRBD1 (6 bases). The input for sequencing was CD4+ or CD8+ T cells sorted from blood, taken in a trial of the OX40 agonist ivuxolimab. The origin of this receptor is an adult with an advanced solid tumor such as melanoma, head and neck, liver or kidney cancer. The CDR3 region is CASSIGGAHGYTF. CDR3 DNA: TGTGCCAGTAGTATAGGGGGGGCGCATGGCTACACCTTC.